The 24 T cell receptor beta chains below were found in one sample sequenced in a study of cytomegalovirus exposure and HLA in healthy donors. 60 Vbeta and 13 Jbeta primers were used in PCR. Repertoires were generated with immunoSEQ multiplex PCR, while TCRdb's copy carries only in-frame clones and drops some. Its listing shows under 200,000 clones. The material sequenced was PBMCs. Receptors were obtained from a man under 40 in good health and CMV-seronegative.

This chain links TRBV7-2 with TRBJ2-7, with a possible D match to TRBD1 (6 bases). Per the germline V gene, CDR1 is SGHTA and CDR2 is FQGNSA. V was shortened by 2 bases and J by 2 bases, with 10 bases between the two germline ends. The CDR3 loop spans 14 amino acids. The CDR3 region has the DNA TGTGCCAGCAGCTTATCACAGGGTACCTACGAGCAGTACTTC. The encoded protein is CASSLSQGTYEQYF. Full variable domain (remainder filled in from reference TRBV7-2 and TRBJ2-7): GAGVSQSPSNKVTEKGKDVELRCDPISGHTALYWYRQSLGQGLEFLIYFQGNSAPDKSGLPSDRFSAERTGGSVSTLTIQRTQQEDSAVYLCASSLSQGTYEQYFGPGTRLTVT.

The DNA for the CDR3 is TGTGCCAGCAGCTTAGGACAGGGGATGAATCAGCCCCAGCATTTT. Amino acids: CASSLGQGMNQPQHF. The chain recombines TRBV7-2 with TRBJ1-5; TRBD1 matches at 8 bases. V shed 1 base and J 4 bases; nucleotides not matched to a gene: 3. The CDR3 is 15 residues long. Per the germline V gene, CDR1 is SGHTA and CDR2 is FQGNSA.

The chain uses TRBV7-2 and TRBJ2-5, with D tentatively TRBD1 (6 bases). This CDR3 has 15 residues. Germline V gene sequence: CDR1 SGHTA, CDR2 FQGNSA. V shed 5 bases and J shed 11 bases, with 24 bases lying between them. The CDR3 DNA sequence: TGTGCCAGCAGCCTAACAGGGTGGGGCTTAGTGGAGCAGTACTTC. Translated, it gives CASSLTGWGLVEQYF.

The rearrangement uses TRBV11-2 and TRBJ1-1; D possibly corresponds to TRBD1 (5 bases). Germline loops: CDR1 SGHAT, CDR2 FQNNGV. The CDR3 has 13 residues. V was clipped by 4 bases and J by 5 bases, with 11 bases between them. The CDR3 spells CASSSRGDTEAFF. CDR3 nucleotides: TGTGCCAGCAGCTCACGGGGGGATACTGAAGCTTTCTTT.

V usage is TRBV19 and J usage is TRBJ2-7, with TRBD2 identical over 12 bases. CDR1 and CDR2 from the germline V gene are LNHDA and SQIVND (reference sequence). The CDR3 length is 14 residues. V lost 3 bases, J lost 6 bases, and 3 bases stayed unmatched. The CDR3 region has the DNA TGTGCCAGTAGTATGACTAGCGGGAGCGTCGAGCAGTACTTC. Amino acid sequence: CASSMTSGSVEQYF.

The rearrangement joins TRBV28 to TRBJ1-5, with 9 bases fitting TRBD1. This CDR3 is built from 15 residues. Trimming took 6 bases from V and 6 from J; bases not matched to a gene: 9. From germline, CDR1 is MDHEN and CDR2 SYDVKM. CDR3 nucleotides: TGTGCCAGCAGCCCCGGACAGGGGATAACTCAGCCCCAGCATTTT. Its translation: CASSPGQGITQPQHF. The variable domain in full, completed from reference TRBV28 and TRBJ1-5, reads DVKVTQSSRYLVKRTGEKVFLECVQDMDHENMFWYRQDPGLGLRLIYFSYDVKMKEKGDIPEGYSVSREKKERFSLILESASTNQTSMYLCASSPGQGITQPQHFGDGTRLSIL.

This sequence joins TRBV5-1 and TRBJ1-3; D is ambiguous. Germline V gene sequence: CDR1 SGHRS, CDR2 YFSETQ. V gave up 2 bases and J gave up 8 bases, with 14 bases separating them. The CDR3 loop spans 14 amino acids. The CDR3 nucleotides read TGCGCCAGCAGCTTCAGTGGGTTCGAGGACACCATATATTTT. Translated, it gives CASSFSGFEDTIYF.

The chain uses TRBV18 and TRBJ1-4; TRBD1 might be the D (5 bases). The CDR3 totals 15 residues. Trimming pared 6 bases from V and 0 bases from J, leaving 11 bases between. Germline CDR1 reads KGHSH; CDR2 reads LQKENI. CDR3 DNA sequence: TGTGCCAGCTCCACGGGACTGACAACTAATGAAAAACTGTTTTTT. It codes for CASSTGLTTNEKLFF. The full variable domain, its missing parts supplied by reference TRBV18 and TRBJ1-4, is NAGVMQNPRHLVRRRGQEARLRCSPMKGHSHVYWYRQLPEEGLKFMVYLQKENIIDESGMPKERFSAEFPKEGPSILRIQQVVRGDSAAYFCASSTGLTTNEKLFFGSGTQLSVL.

This chain connects TRBV28 to TRBJ1-1; the match to TRBD1 covers 10 bases. This CDR3 has 19 amino acids. In germline, CDR1 is MDHEN, CDR2 SYDVKM. V shed 6 bases, J shed 0 bases, and the junction held 16 bases outside the gene matches. CDR3 in amino acids: CASSPAPGTGVDMNTEAFF. CDR3 nucleotide sequence: TGTGCCAGCAGCCCCGCGCCTGGGACAGGGGTCGACATGAACACTGAAGCTTTCTTT.

The rearrangement links TRBV5-5 to TRBJ1-5; no firm D call. Germline V lookup: CDR1 SGHKS, CDR2 YYEKEE (reference sequence). Trimming took off 4 bases at V and 0 bases at J, with 20 bases between the two ends. The CDR3 runs 18 residues. The CDR3 nucleotides read TGTGCCAGCAGCAATTCGGCAGGCAATCTTTATAGCAATCAGCCCCAGCATTTT. Translation: CASSNSAGNLYSNQPQHF.

The rearrangement joins TRBV30 to TRBJ2-4; 12 nucleotides line up with TRBD2. With 4 bases clipped from V and 9 bases from J, the junction kept 19 bases outside the gene matches. The CDR3 loop spans 18 amino acids. CDR1 and CDR2 (germline): GTSNPN, SVGIG (reference sequence). The CDR3 loop is CAWTKGLAGGPSISIQYF. DNA of the CDR3: TGTGCCTGGACAAAGGGGCTAGCGGGAGGGCCTAGTATAAGCATTCAGTACTTC.

The gene calls are TRBV23-1 and TRBJ2-7; 8 nucleotides line up with TRBD1. TRBV23-1 is an ORF for which the function is uncertain. V was clipped by 3 bases and J by 2 bases; unmatched bases: 6. CDR3 size: 15 residues. The CDR3 region is CASSHRDRRAYEQYF. In nucleotides, the CDR3 is TGCGCCAGCAGTCATCGGGACAGGAGGGCCTACGAGCAGTACTTC.

The chain employs TRBV2 and TRBJ1-4; a weak D match, TRBD1 (6 bases). The CDR3 is made up of 14 amino acids. The germline V and J ends were trimmed by 6 bases and 4 bases, with 12 bases remaining between them. CDR1 and CDR2 from the germline V gene are SNHLY and FYNNEI. The CDR3: CASRKQGSNEKLFF. CDR3 DNA: TGTGCCAGCAGAAAGCAGGGGAGTAATGAAAAACTGTTTTTT.

Here the CDR3 DNA reads TGTGCCAGCAGCTTAGCCGATAACTATGCGCTAACCTTC. Translated: CASSLADNYALTF. This sequence joins TRBV7-2 and TRBJ1-2; D is unresolved. This CDR3 comprises 13 residues. Germline V lookup: CDR1 SGHTA, CDR2 FQGNSA. V was trimmed by 0 bases and J by 14 bases, leaving 16 bases between them.

The chain joins TRBV30 to TRBJ2-7; 7 nucleotides align to TRBD2. J was trimmed by 3 bases and V by 2 bases; bases with no gene match: 1. Per germline, CDR1 GTSNPN and CDR2 SVGIG (reference sequence). This CDR3 comprises 12 residues. The CDR3 bases are TGTGCCTGGAGTCCTAGCGGCTACGAGCAGTACTTC. It specifies CAWSPSGYEQYF.

The V and J genes are TRBV10-3 and TRBJ1-1; 7 bases agree with TRBD1. V gave up 4 bases and J gave up 0 bases; unmatched junction bases: 11. CDR3 length: 17 amino acids. Germline CDR1 and CDR2: ENHRY and SYGVKD. The CDR3, as DNA: TGTGCCATCAGTGGAGGACAGGCCGACTTCATGAACACTGAAGCTTTCTTT. Translating it yields CAISGGQADFMNTEAFF.

The J gene is TRBJ1-3, the V gene TRBV29-1; unclear D gene. The CDR3 is 13 amino acids. Germline lookup yields CDR1 SQVTM and CDR2 ANQGSEA. V was trimmed by 4 bases and J by 1 base, leaving 8 bases between them. CDR3 nucleotides: TGCAGCGTTGTTGGGAGTTCTGGAAACACCATATATTTT. Protein product: CSVVGSSGNTIYF.

V usage is TRBV18 and J usage is TRBJ2-1, with 10 bases lining up with TRBD2. J lost 9 bases, V lost 3 bases, and 11 bases had no gene match. The CDR3 extends over 16 amino acids. Germline V gene sequence: CDR1 KGHSH, CDR2 LQKENI. The DNA for the CDR3 is TGTGCCAGCTCACCCATAGCGGGAGGCATTGGCGGTGAGCAGTTCTTC. The encoded protein is CASSPIAGGIGGEQFF.

The V gene is TRBV2, the J gene TRBJ2-7, with D tentatively TRBD1 (5 bases). The V gene's germline CDR1 is SNHLY and CDR2 FYNNEI. There are 12 residues in the CDR3. The CDR3 DNA is TGTGCTGCCGCAGGGAACTCCTACGAGCAGTACTTC. It yields the protein CAAAGNSYEQYF.

V and J are TRBV5-4 and TRBJ2-5; D possibly corresponds to TRBD2 (5 bases). With 1 base removed from V and 1 base from J, the gap between germline ends came to 17 bases. The CDR3 contains 17 residues. Germline CDR1 and CDR2: SGHNT and YYREEE (reference sequence). Here the CDR3 DNA reads TGTGCCAGCAGCTTGCGGGTTCATAGCACTAGCCAAGAGACCCAGTACTTC. It specifies CASSLRVHSTSQETQYF.

This chain uses TRBV27 with TRBJ2-5, with 10 bases fitting TRBD2. The CDR3 sequence is 14 residues long. The V and J ends lost 5 bases and 5 bases, in that order; junction bases with no gene match: 5. Germline CDR1 MNHEY, CDR2 SMNVEV (reference sequence). Here the CDR3 DNA reads TGTGCCAGCAGTCTAGCGGGAGACTGGGAGACCCAGTACTTC. It translates to CASSLAGDWETQYF.

V is TRBV6-5 and J is TRBJ2-7; 12 nucleotides match TRBD2. The germline CDR1 and CDR2 sequences are MNHEY and SVGAGI. The V gene end was trimmed by 4 bases and the J gene end by 0 bases; junction bases not matched to a gene: 1. The length of the CDR3 is 15 residues. The CDR3 is CASSWGLAGSYEQYF. The CDR3 DNA sequence: TGTGCCAGCAGTTGGGGACTAGCGGGCTCCTACGAGCAGTACTTC.

The chain joins TRBV6-5 to TRBJ2-1; TRBD2 is a possible D gene (5 bases). Germline-derived CDR1 and CDR2 are MNHEY and SVGAGI. Trimming took off 0 bases at V and 8 bases at J, with 14 bases between the two ends. The CDR3 has 15 amino acids. Written as DNA, the CDR3 is TGTGCCAGCAGTTACTCGGGTAACGCGGGCTATGAGCAGTTCTTC. This codes for CASSYSGNAGYEQFF.

The chain uses TRBV7-2 and TRBJ2-4; 12 bases align to TRBD2. Germline CDR1 is SGHTA and CDR2 is FQGNSA. The V gene end was trimmed by 0 bases and the J gene end by 8 bases; junction bases not matched to a gene: 8. The CDR3 runs 17 residues. The DNA for the CDR3 is TGTGCCAGCAGCTTAGCGCCTAGCGGGGGGGCTGATGACATTCAGTACTTC. It translates to CASSLAPSGGADDIQYF.